Each of the 11 T cell receptor beta chains below was sequenced from the same sample in a study of blood T cell repertoires in COVID-19. The repertoire was sequenced with immunoSEQ multiplex PCR; TCRdb's copy has only in-frame clones and lacks some. The sample holds 270,000 or so clones, around 87% seen once. The source material was peripheral blood. The receptor set was obtained from a woman in her fifties or sixties with COVID-19, enrolled during active disease.

The gene calls are TRBV19 and TRBJ1-2; no reliable D call. Germline CDR1 and CDR2: LNHDA and SQIVND (reference sequence). V shed 1 base and J shed 2 bases, with 5 bases lying between them. There are 13 residues in the CDR3. The CDR3 bases are TGTGCCAGTAGTATAGGCAGAAACTATGGCTACACCTTC. Translation: CASSIGRNYGYTF.

This sequence joins TRBV27 and TRBJ1-1; weak D call: TRBD1 (5 bases). Trimming stripped 6 bases from V and 6 bases from J, with 14 bases between. This CDR3 is built from 13 residues. The germline CDR1 and CDR2 sequences are MNHEY and SMNVEV (reference sequence). Here the CDR3 DNA reads TGTGCCAGCAGCAATCCGGCGGGGCCTGAAGCTTTCTTT. Translated, it gives CASSNPAGPEAFF.

The CDR3 nucleotides are TGTGCCAGCAGCTTAGGGTCAGGGGTTCAGAACTACGAGCAGTACTTC. Translation: CASSLGSGVQNYEQYF. The rearrangement joins TRBV7-6 to TRBJ2-7, with a possible D match to TRBD1 (6 bases). The germline V gene encodes CDR1 SGHVS and CDR2 FNYEAQ. Trimming removed 1 base at V and 3 bases at J, with 16 bases between. This CDR3 has 16 residues.

The chain joins TRBV27 to TRBJ2-2, with 7 nucleotides matching TRBD2. The V gene's germline CDR1 is MNHEY and CDR2 SMNVEV (reference sequence). The CDR3 spans 14 residues. The V and J ends lost 3 bases and 5 bases, in that order; junction bases with no gene match: 3. CDR3 coding DNA: TGTGCCAGCAGTTTTGGGGGGGTAACCGGGGAGCTGTTTTTT. It encodes CASSFGGVTGELFF.

V gene TRBV28 combines with J gene TRBJ1-4, with unresolved D. The V end was cut by 7 bases, the J end by 0 bases, with 15 bases between. The germline V gene encodes CDR1 MDHEN and CDR2 SYDVKM. This CDR3 comprises 16 residues. The CDR3 spells CASTPSGFATNEKLFF. The CDR3 coding sequence is TGTGCCAGCACCCCGTCGGGTTTTGCAACTAATGAAAAACTGTTTTTT.

The chain combines TRBV4-1 with TRBJ2-7; 8 nucleotides line up with TRBD1. The CDR3 totals 15 residues. Trimming removed 4 bases from V and 2 bases from J; junction bases left unmatched: 7. Per germline, CDR1 MGHRA and CDR2 YSYEKL. CDR3 region: CASSPRQGPTYEQYF. CDR3 nucleotide sequence: TGCGCCAGCAGCCCCCGACAGGGGCCTACCTACGAGCAGTACTTC.

This clone was seen only once. This sequence joins TRBV19 and TRBJ2-3; 7 nucleotides match TRBD2. With 9 bases clipped from V and 0 bases from J, the junction kept 15 bases outside the gene matches. CDR1 and CDR2 (germline): LNHDA, SQIVND (reference sequence). The CDR3 loop spans 17 amino acids. This CDR3 reads CASRRAASGISTDTQYF. The DNA of the CDR3 is TGTGCCAGCCGTCGGGCTGCTAGCGGAATTAGCACAGATACGCAGTATTTT.

The chain has TRBV21-1 and TRBJ1-2; the table's D call, TRBD1, was not checked against the DNA. TRBV21-1 is deemed a pseudogene. The CDR3 totals 14 residues. CDR3 DNA sequence: TGTGCCAGCGCTCCGGGGACAACCAACTATGGCTACACCTTC. This codes for CASAPGTTNYGYTF.

This clone appeared a single time. This chain links TRBV9 with TRBJ1-3; D unclear. Germline-derived CDR1 and CDR2 are SGDLS and YYNGEE. V was cut by 4 bases and J by 1 base, with 15 bases left in between. CDR3 length equals 16 residues. CDR3 sequence: CASSSSSGFSGNTIYF. The CDR3 bases are TGTGCCAGCAGCTCGTCCTCAGGTTTTTCTGGAAACACCATATATTTT.

Remarks on this clone: Within the sample, other DNA sequences also encode this same CDR3. The V gene is TRBV7-3, the J gene TRBJ1-1; TRBD1 matches 8 bases. V lost 5 bases, J lost 5 bases, and 7 bases stayed unmatched. The CDR3 sequence is 14 residues long. The V gene's germline CDR1 is SGHTA and CDR2 FQGTGA. CDR3: CASSPTGGGTEAFF. The CDR3 DNA sequence: TGTGCCAGCAGCCCAACAGGGGGAGGAACTGAAGCTTTCTTT.

In its sample, this clone was seen once. This chain joins TRBV2 and TRBJ1-2; 9 nucleotides agree with TRBD1. In germline, CDR1 is SNHLY, CDR2 FYNNEI. This CDR3 is 15 amino acids long. Trimming took 2 bases from V and 8 from J; bases not matched to a gene: 9. The CDR3 loop is CASSESTGGFGGYTF. In DNA form, the CDR3 reads TGTGCCAGCAGTGAATCAACAGGGGGCTTCGGGGGCTACACCTTC. Combining the CDR3 with reference TRBV2 and TRBJ1-2 gives the whole variable domain EPEVTQTPSHQVTQMGQEVILRCVPISNHLYFYWYRQILGQKVEFLVSFYNNEISEKSEIFDDQFSVERPDGSNFTLKIRSTKLEDSAMYFCASSESTGGFGGYTFGSGTRLTVV.